Shown below are 21 T cell receptor beta chains from a single sample sequenced in a study of cytomegalovirus exposure and HLA in healthy donors. The PCR made use of 60 Vbeta and 13 Jbeta primers. Sequencing used immunoSEQ multiplex PCR; TCRdb keeps in-frame clones, though not all of them. The table records 95,000 to 120,000 clones, around 66% of them present only once. The specimen sequenced was PBMCs. These receptors all stem from a man aged 18-30 years in good health and CMV-seropositive.

Sample share makes this clone medium-sized. The chain recombines TRBV27 with TRBJ2-7, with 8 bases that match TRBD2. Looked up from germline, CDR1 is MNHEY and CDR2 is SMNVEV (reference sequence). This CDR3 has 15 amino acids. The V and J ends lost 5 bases and 3 bases, in that order; junction bases with no gene match: 9. CDR3 protein: CASSPTVAGGYEQYF. CDR3 DNA: TGTGCCAGCAGTCCAACTGTGGCGGGGGGCTACGAGCAGTACTTC.

The V gene is TRBV4-1, the J gene TRBJ2-3, with D unresolved. The germline V gene encodes CDR1 MGHRA and CDR2 YSYEKL. The CDR3 is 14 amino acids. Trimming cost V 0 bases and J 8 bases, with 12 bases left between them. Written as DNA, the CDR3 is TGCGCCAGCAGCCAAGATCTGGAGCTTTCTACGCAGTATTTT. It codes for CASSQDLELSTQYF.

J is TRBJ1-4 and V is TRBV28; possible D gene TRBD1, 5 bases. The V and J ends lost 5 bases and 6 bases respectively, with 28 bases between them. This CDR3 is 19 amino acids long. The germline V gene has CDR1 MDHEN and CDR2 SYDVKM. The CDR3 here is CASSPSGGLGTLSDEKLFF. The CDR3 region has the DNA TGTGCCAGCAGTCCCTCAGGTGGGCTGGGGACTCTGTCGGATGAAAAACTGTTTTTT.

The J gene is TRBJ1-3, the V gene TRBV15, with 12 bases that match TRBD1. The V gene end was trimmed by 0 bases and the J gene end by 0 bases; junction bases not matched to a gene: 6. Looked up from germline, CDR1 is LNHNV and CDR2 is YYDKDF (reference sequence). The CDR3 totals 19 residues. The CDR3 loop reads CATSRDRDRGLLSGNTIYF. In nucleotides, the CDR3 is TGTGCCACCAGCAGAGACCGGGACAGGGGGCTCCTCTCTGGAAACACCATATATTTT.

This clone came up once. This sequence joins TRBV7-9 and TRBJ2-3, with TRBD1 as a possible D gene (6 bases). This CDR3 is 16 amino acids long. The germline CDR1 and CDR2 sequences are SEHNR and FQNEAQ (reference sequence). V lost 5 bases and J lost 3, with 18 bases in between. CDR3 sequence reads: CASSRGQTGITDTQYF. The CDR3 DNA sequence: TGTGCCAGCAGCCGAGGACAGACCGGGATTACAGATACGCAGTATTTT.

This rearrangement joins TRBV18 to TRBJ2-7, with TRBD1 as a possible D gene (6 bases). The V gene's germline CDR1 is KGHSH and CDR2 LQKENI. The CDR3 contains 16 residues. V lost 0 bases and J 0 bases, leaving 12 bases between the germline ends. CDR3 nucleotides: TGTGCCAGCTCACCACCGGTTCAGGGGAGCTCCTACGAGCAGTACGTC. Amino acids: CASSPPVQGSSYEQYV.

A few counts support this clone. The chain joins TRBV28 to TRBJ1-5; no reliable D call. The CDR3 is made up of 14 amino acids. The germline CDR1 and CDR2 sequences are MDHEN and SYDVKM. Trimming took 2 bases from V and 3 from J, leaving 8 bases between them. CDR3 sequence: CASSLGGNNQPQHF. The CDR3, as DNA: TGTGCCAGCAGTTTAGGAGGGAACAATCAGCCCCAGCATTTT.

Only a few counts were recorded for this clone. V usage is TRBV4-1 and J usage is TRBJ1-1; weak D call: TRBD1 (5 bases). The CDR3 sequence is 14 residues long. The V end was cut by 1 base, the J end by 11 bases, with 17 bases between. Per germline, CDR1 MGHRA and CDR2 YSYEKL. The CDR3 DNA follows: TGCGCCAGCAGCCAAGTAAGGGCAGGGACTATGGCTTTCTTT. Translating it yields CASSQVRAGTMAFF.

The chain links TRBV7-9 to TRBJ2-5, with TRBD2 matching 9 bases. Germline V gene data show CDR1 as SEHNR and CDR2 as FQNEAQ (reference sequence). The CDR3 sequence is 13 residues long. After removal of 5 bases from V and 5 bases from J, the junction contained 3 bases not matched to a gene. CDR3 loop: CASSAAGGETQYF. DNA for the CDR3: TGTGCCAGCAGCGCTGCGGGGGGGGAGACCCAGTACTTC.

The CDR3 DNA reads TGTGCCAGCTCACCAAGGGGGTCCTACAATGAGCAGTTCTTC. This encodes CASSPRGSYNEQFF. The V and J genes are TRBV18 and TRBJ2-1; D is possibly TRBD1 (6 bases). Germline V gene lookup returns CDR1 KGHSH and CDR2 LQKENI. Trimming took off 2 bases at V and 1 base at J, with 6 bases between the two ends. The CDR3 runs to 14 residues.

This clone showed up just once. V is TRBV28 and J is TRBJ1-5, with 7 bases aligning to TRBD1. Per the germline V gene, CDR1 is MDHEN and CDR2 is SYDVKM. V shed 6 bases, J shed 7 bases, and the junction held 6 bases outside the gene matches. CDR3 length equals 13 residues. CDR3 region: CASSLRGWQPQHF. CDR3 coding DNA: TGTGCCAGCAGCCTCAGGGGGTGGCAGCCCCAGCATTTT. Looking up the rest from reference TRBV28 and TRBJ1-5 gives the full variable domain: DVKVTQSSRYLVKRTGEKVFLECVQDMDHENMFWYRQDPGLGLRLIYFSYDVKMKEKGDIPEGYSVSREKKERFSLILESASTNQTSMYLCASSLRGWQPQHFGDGTRLSIL.

The gene calls are TRBV28 and TRBJ1-5; 8 bases line up with TRBD1. The CDR3 has 18 residues. With 6 bases clipped from V and 6 bases from J, the junction kept 19 bases outside the gene matches. The germline gives CDR1 MDHEN, CDR2 SYDVKM. The CDR3 bases are TGTGCCAGCAGCCAAATCTCAGGGGGCTATTCTGTTCTTCAGCCCCAGCATTTT. This codes for CASSQISGGYSVLQPQHF.

This clone was seen only once. The rearrangement joins TRBV4-2 to TRBJ2-5; 10 positions match TRBD1. V shed 2 bases and J 4 bases; nucleotides not matched to a gene: 1. Per the germline V gene, CDR1 is LGHNA and CDR2 is YNFKEQ. The CDR3 runs to 14 residues. CDR3 sequence reads: CASSQRTGGETQYF. Here the CDR3 DNA reads TGTGCCAGCAGCCAACGGACAGGGGGAGAGACCCAGTACTTC.

The chain recombines TRBV7-3 with TRBJ2-2; 11 nucleotides align to TRBD2. V lost 5 bases, J lost 3 bases, and 2 bases stayed unmatched. Germline CDR1 reads SGHTA; CDR2 reads FQGTGA. The CDR3 loop spans 15 amino acids. The CDR3 protein is CASSLSGGDTGELFF. DNA for the CDR3: TGTGCCAGCAGCCTTAGCGGGGGGGACACCGGGGAGCTGTTTTTT.

V gene TRBV19 combines with J gene TRBJ1-4; maybe TRBD1 (5 bases). Germline values: CDR1 LNHDA, CDR2 SQIVND (reference sequence). V lost 6 bases to trimming and J lost 5 bases, with 13 bases between them. The CDR3 is 14 residues long. The CDR3 protein is CASRNIGGNEKLFF. CDR3 in DNA: TGTGCCAGTAGGAACATCGGGGGGAATGAAAAACTGTTTTTT.

The chain joins TRBV6-1 to TRBJ1-5; the match to TRBD1 covers 10 bases. Trimming at V came to 2 bases and at J to 4 bases, leaving 5 bases not matched to a gene. The CDR3 runs to 16 residues. Germline V gives CDR1 MNHNS, CDR2 SASEGT. The CDR3 nucleotides are TGTGCCAGCAGTGAAAGGTCGGGACAGGGGAATCAGCCCCAGCATTTT. Translated: CASSERSGQGNQPQHF.

J is TRBJ2-2 and V is TRBV28; D is unclear. Germline loops: CDR1 MDHEN, CDR2 SYDVKM. V was shortened by 7 bases and J by 3 bases, with 9 bases between the two germline ends. This CDR3 contains 13 residues. The DNA of the CDR3 is TGTGCCAGCACGGAGCCCCACACCGGGGAGCTGTTTTTT. Its protein is CASTEPHTGELFF.

The chain employs TRBV6-1 and TRBJ2-1; TRBD1 agrees at 10 bases. The V segment lost 8 bases and the J segment 4 bases; nucleotides outside the gene matches: 5. The CDR3 sequence is 14 residues long. Germline loops: CDR1 MNHNS, CDR2 SASEGT. The CDR3 is CASDRDRGYNEQFF. The CDR3 DNA follows: TGTGCCAGCGACCGGGACAGGGGTTACAATGAGCAGTTCTTC.

The chain employs TRBV19 and TRBJ1-3; D gene ambiguous. This CDR3 is 14 amino acids long. Trimming left V 9 bases short and J 0 bases short, with 12 bases between. The germline V gene encodes CDR1 LNHDA and CDR2 SQIVND (reference sequence). The DNA of the CDR3 is TGTGCCAGCAACTCCGGGTTCTCTGGAAACACCATATATTTT. It codes for CASNSGFSGNTIYF.

The CDR3 bases are TGTGCCAGCAGAACACGCCTCGGGACTGAAGCTTTCTTT. Protein: CASRTRLGTEAFF. V is TRBV6-1 and J is TRBJ1-1; unclear D gene. Germline assignment: CDR1 MNHNS and CDR2 SASEGT. The V end lost 6 bases, the J end lost 5 bases, and 13 bases lay between the germline ends. The CDR3 spans 13 residues.

As regards this clone: The same CDR3 can be traced to other DNA sequences in this sample. The genes are TRBV4-1 and TRBJ2-3, with TRBD2 matching over 12 bases. J lost 1 base, V lost 0 bases, and 11 bases had no gene match. The CDR3 extends over 20 amino acids. The germline V gene encodes CDR1 MGHRA and CDR2 YSYEKL. The CDR3 coding sequence is TGCGCCAGCAGCCAAGATCTACTAGCGGGGGGCCCTTGGGGCACAGATACGCAGTATTTT. Protein product: CASSQDLLAGGPWGTDTQYF.